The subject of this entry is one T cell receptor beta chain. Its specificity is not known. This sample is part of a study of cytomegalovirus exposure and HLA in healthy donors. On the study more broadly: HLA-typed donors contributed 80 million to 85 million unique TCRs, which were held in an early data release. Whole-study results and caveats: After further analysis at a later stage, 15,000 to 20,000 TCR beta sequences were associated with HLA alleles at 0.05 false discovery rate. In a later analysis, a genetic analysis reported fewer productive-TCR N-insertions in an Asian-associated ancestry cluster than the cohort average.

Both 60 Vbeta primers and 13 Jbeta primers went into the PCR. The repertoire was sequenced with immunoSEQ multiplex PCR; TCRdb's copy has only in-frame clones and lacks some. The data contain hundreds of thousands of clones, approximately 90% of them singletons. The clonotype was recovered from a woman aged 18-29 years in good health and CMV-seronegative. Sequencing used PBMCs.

The CDR3 sequence is CASSLAGGTYNEQFF. The CDR3 DNA reads as TGCGCCAGCAGCTTGGCGGGGGGAACTTACAATGAGCAGTTCTTC. The rearrangement joins TRBV5-1 to TRBJ2-1, with 7 nucleotides matching TRBD2. Looked up from germline, CDR1 is SGHRS and CDR2 is YFSETQ. Trimming cost V 0 bases and J 4 bases; bases outside gene matches: 4. The CDR3 has 15 amino acids.